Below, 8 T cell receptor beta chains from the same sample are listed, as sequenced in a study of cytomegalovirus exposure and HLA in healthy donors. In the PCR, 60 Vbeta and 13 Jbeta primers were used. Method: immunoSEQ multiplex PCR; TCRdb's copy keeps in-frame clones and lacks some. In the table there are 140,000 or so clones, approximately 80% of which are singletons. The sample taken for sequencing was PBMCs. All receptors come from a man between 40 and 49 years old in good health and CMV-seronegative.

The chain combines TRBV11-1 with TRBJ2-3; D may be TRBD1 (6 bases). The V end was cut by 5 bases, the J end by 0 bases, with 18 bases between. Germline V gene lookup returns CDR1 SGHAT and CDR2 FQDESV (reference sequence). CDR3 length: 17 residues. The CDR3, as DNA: TGTGCCAGCAGCCGGGGCCAGGGGTCCACTAGCACAGATACGCAGTATTTT. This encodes CASSRGQGSTSTDTQYF.

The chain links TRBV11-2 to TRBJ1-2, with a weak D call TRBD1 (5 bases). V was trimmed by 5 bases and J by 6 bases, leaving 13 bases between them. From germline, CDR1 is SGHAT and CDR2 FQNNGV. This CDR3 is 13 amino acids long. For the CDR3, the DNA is TGTGCCAGCAGCCCCCAGGACAAAAATGGCTACACCTTC. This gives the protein CASSPQDKNGYTF.

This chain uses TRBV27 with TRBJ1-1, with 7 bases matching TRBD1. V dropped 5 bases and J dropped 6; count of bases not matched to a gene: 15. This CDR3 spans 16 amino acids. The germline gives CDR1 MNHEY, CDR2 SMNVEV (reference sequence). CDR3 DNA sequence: TGTGCCAGCAGTCTAACCCCAGGGGGAAGGATCGCTGAAGCTTTCTTT. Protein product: CASSLTPGGRIAEAFF.

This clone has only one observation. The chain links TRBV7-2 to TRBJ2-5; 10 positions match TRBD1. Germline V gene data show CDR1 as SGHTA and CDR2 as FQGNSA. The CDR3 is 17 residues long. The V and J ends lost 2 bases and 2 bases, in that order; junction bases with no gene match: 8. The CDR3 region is CASSLNRDRGLQETQYF. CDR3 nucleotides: TGTGCCAGCAGCTTAAACCGGGACAGGGGATTACAAGAGACCCAGTACTTC.

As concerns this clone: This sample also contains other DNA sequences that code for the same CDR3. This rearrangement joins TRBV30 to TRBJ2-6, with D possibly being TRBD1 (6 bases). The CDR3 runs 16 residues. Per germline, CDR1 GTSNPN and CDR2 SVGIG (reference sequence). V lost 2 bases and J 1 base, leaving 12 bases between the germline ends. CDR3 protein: CAWSRIGGSGANVLTF. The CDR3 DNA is TGTGCCTGGAGTAGGATAGGGGGTTCTGGGGCCAACGTCCTGACTTTC. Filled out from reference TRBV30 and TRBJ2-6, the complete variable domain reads SQTIHQWPATLVQPVGSPLSLECTVEGTSNPNLYWYRQAAGRGLQLLFYSVGIGQISSEVPQNLSASRPQDRQFILSSKKLLLSDSGFYLCAWSRIGGSGANVLTFGAGSRLTVL.

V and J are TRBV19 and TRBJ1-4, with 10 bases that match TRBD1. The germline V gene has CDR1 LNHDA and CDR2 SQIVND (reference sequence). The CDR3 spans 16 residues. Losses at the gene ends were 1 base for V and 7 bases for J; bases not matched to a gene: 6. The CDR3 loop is CASSIARTGGSEKLFF. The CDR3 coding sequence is TGTGCCAGTAGTATAGCCCGGACAGGGGGAAGTGAAAAACTGTTTTTT.

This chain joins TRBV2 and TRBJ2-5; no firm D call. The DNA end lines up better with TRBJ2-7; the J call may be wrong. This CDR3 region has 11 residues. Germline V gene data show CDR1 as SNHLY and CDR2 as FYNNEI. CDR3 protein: CASSETYEQYF. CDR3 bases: TGTGCCAGCAGTGAAACTTACGAGCAGTACTTC.

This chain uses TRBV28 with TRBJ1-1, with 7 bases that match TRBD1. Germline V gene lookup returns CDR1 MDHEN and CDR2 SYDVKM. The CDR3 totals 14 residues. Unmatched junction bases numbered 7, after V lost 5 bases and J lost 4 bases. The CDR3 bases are TGTGCCAGCAGTCCCACAGGGGCGGCCACTGAAGCTTTCTTT. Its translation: CASSPTGAATEAFF.